The source of this TCR beta chain is a study of response to subunit inactivated influenza vaccine. Many counts were recorded for this clonotype. What it binds is not known. Study-level findings and limits: After each seasonal influenza vaccination, few new T cells are recruited, the authors suggested.

TCRdb used MiXCR to reprocess the RT-PCR reads, holding one entry per CDR3 protein. The data show roughly 550,000 distinct CDR3 sequences, under 30% seen once. Between the trimmed V and J ends, which lost 0 bases and 5 bases, there was a span of 14 bases. The CDR3 has 16 residues. CDR1 and CDR2 (germline): SGHDT, YYEEEE. The sample was also linked to a second study, of T cells expressing NK-cell markers. That work states: Making the TCR beta cDNA relied on 5'RACE template switching with UMIs. HCMV specificity was not established for the expanded NKG2C+ T cell clones.

The clonotype was recovered from a man aged 50 to 60 who received an inactivated influenza vaccine. Sequencing was performed on CD4+ T cells sorted from PBMCs, taken 12 days after vaccination. The genes are TRBV5-6 and TRBJ2-2, with D perhaps TRBD1 (6 bases). CDR3 bases: TGTGCCAGCAGCTTGGACAGGGACCTTCTAACCGGGGAGCTGTTTTTT. It yields the protein CASSLDRDLLTGELFF.